These 25 T cell receptor beta chains were sequenced from one sample in a study of blood T cell repertoires in COVID-19. This table comes from immunoSEQ multiplex PCR, and its TCRdb copy is limited to in-frame clones, with some not included. The data show about 200,000 clones, 85% to 90% seen once. Sequencing was carried out using peripheral blood. These receptors were collected from an elderly man with acute or convalescent COVID-19.

The V and J genes are TRBV9 and TRBJ2-3; 10 bases align to TRBD2. V was clipped by 3 bases and J by 4 bases; unmatched bases: 5. CDR1 is SGDLS, CDR2 YYNGEE, per germline. CDR3 length: 15 amino acids. The CDR3 is CASSGGLAVPDTQYF. CDR3 coding DNA: TGTGCCAGCAGCGGAGGACTAGCGGTACCAGATACGCAGTATTTT. Supplemented by reference TRBV9 and TRBJ2-3, the full variable domain reads DSGVTQTPKHLITATGQRVTLRCSPRSGDLSVYWYQQSLDQGLQFLIQYYNGEERAKGNILERFSAQQFPDLHSELNLSSLELGDSALYFCASSGGLAVPDTQYFGPGTRLTVL.

The chain joins TRBV7-2 to TRBJ2-1; TRBD1 matches at 11 bases. Germline values: CDR1 SGHTA, CDR2 FQGNSA. The CDR3 spans 14 residues. V was clipped by 8 bases and J by 6 bases; unmatched bases: 6. CDR3 loop: CASLKGQGGNEQFF. CDR3 sequence (DNA): TGTGCCAGCCTAAAGGGACAGGGGGGCAATGAGCAGTTCTTC.

V is TRBV4-1 and J is TRBJ2-1; 13 bases align to TRBD2. V dropped 3 bases and J dropped 2; count of bases not matched to a gene: 4. This CDR3 contains 17 residues. The germline V gene encodes CDR1 MGHRA and CDR2 YSYEKL. In DNA, the CDR3 is TGCGCCAGCAGCCAGATGACTAGCGGGAGGACCTACAATGAGCAGTTCTTC. Its translation: CASSQMTSGRTYNEQFF.

Here the CDR3 reads CASSLDGAGAMETQYF. DNA for the CDR3: TGTGCCAGCAGCTTAGATGGGGCGGGGGCGATGGAGACCCAGTACTTC. The chain uses TRBV7-9 and TRBJ2-5; a weak D match, TRBD2 (7 bases). CDR3 length equals 16 residues. V was pared by 1 base and J by 5 bases, with 17 bases between. Germline V gives CDR1 SEHNR, CDR2 FQNEAQ (reference sequence).

The V call is TRBV9, the J call TRBJ2-2; TRBD1 is a possible D gene (5 bases). The germline CDR1 and CDR2 sequences are SGDLS and YYNGEE. V lost 0 bases to trimming and J lost 3 bases, with 9 bases between them. The CDR3 is made up of 15 amino acids. DNA of the CDR3: TGTGCCAGCAGCGTAGGCAGGGCCGACACCGGGGAGCTGTTTTTT. Its protein product is CASSVGRADTGELFF.

This chain joins TRBV28 and TRBJ1-3, with TRBD1 matching over 7 bases. Looked up from germline, CDR1 is MDHEN and CDR2 is SYDVKM. The CDR3 spans 17 residues. The V and J ends lost 5 bases and 0 bases, in that order; junction bases with no gene match: 10. Here the CDR3 DNA reads TGTGCCAGCAGTCCACGGACAGGCCTTAACTCTGGAAACACCATATATTTT. This gives the protein CASSPRTGLNSGNTIYF. The full variable domain, completed using reference TRBV28 and TRBJ1-3, is DVKVTQSSRYLVKRTGEKVFLECVQDMDHENMFWYRQDPGLGLRLIYFSYDVKMKEKGDIPEGYSVSREKKERFSLILESASTNQTSMYLCASSPRTGLNSGNTIYFGEGSWLTVV.

The chain has TRBV30 and TRBJ1-1, with D unclear. From germline, CDR1 is GTSNPN and CDR2 SVGIG (reference sequence). This CDR3 is 12 amino acids long. Between the trimmed V and J ends, which lost 0 bases and 11 bases, there was a span of 13 bases. In DNA, the CDR3 is TGTGCCTGGAGTGTATTTTCCTTTCAGGCTTTCTTT. Its translation is CAWSVFSFQAFF.

V gene TRBV4-3 combines with J gene TRBJ2-1, with 10 bases matching TRBD2. The germline gives CDR1 LGHNA, CDR2 YSLEER. J lost 7 bases, V lost 2 bases, and 8 bases had no gene match. The CDR3 contains 16 residues. CDR3 sequence: CASSQFYASGSNEQFF. The CDR3 DNA reads as TGCGCCAGCAGCCAATTTTACGCTAGCGGGAGTAATGAGCAGTTCTTC.

This clone was seen only once. The genes are TRBV11-2 and TRBJ2-1; 9 nucleotides agree with TRBD2. Trimming at V came to 5 bases and at J to 1 base, leaving 3 bases not matched to a gene. CDR1 and CDR2 (germline): SGHAT, FQNNGV. The CDR3 runs to 15 residues. The CDR3 nucleotides read TGTGCCAGCAGCCTCGGACTAGCGTCCTACAATGAGCAGTTCTTC. It is translated as CASSLGLASYNEQFF.

This chain joins TRBV7-8 and TRBJ2-3; D is unclear. Germline V CDR1 and CDR2: SGHVS, FQNEAQ. V shed 1 base and J shed 4 bases, with 9 bases lying between them. This CDR3 is 14 amino acids long. The CDR3 is CASSLDQVADTQYF. CDR3 DNA: TGTGCCAGCAGCTTAGACCAGGTTGCAGATACGCAGTATTTT.

This chain joins TRBV5-8 and TRBJ1-1; TRBD1 matches at 7 bases. V was pared by 2 bases and J by 0 bases, with 4 bases of the junction left unmatched. This CDR3 is 15 amino acids long. Germline CDR1 reads SGHTS; CDR2 reads YDEGEE. The CDR3 nucleotides read TGTGCCAGCAGCTTTCACAGGGGTATGAACACTGAAGCTTTCTTT. Translating it yields CASSFHRGMNTEAFF. Looking up the rest from reference TRBV5-8 and TRBJ1-1 gives the full variable domain: EAGVTQSPTHLIKTRGQQATLRCSPISGHTSVYWYQQALGLGLQFLLWYDEGEERNRGNFPPRFSGRQFPNYSSELNVNALELEDSALYLCASSFHRGMNTEAFFGQGTRLTVV.

This clone was seen only once. The rearrangement links TRBV3-1 (or the pseudogene TRBV3-2) to TRBJ1-1; D is uncertain. This CDR3 comprises 14 residues. CDR1 LGHDT and CDR2 YNNKEL come from the germline V gene (reference sequence). V lost 0 bases to trimming and J lost 1 base, with 6 bases between them. CDR3 nucleotide sequence: TGTGCCAGCAGCCAAGACAGGTCGAACACTGAAGCTTTCTTT. This sequence encodes CASSQDRSNTEAFF.

This sequence joins TRBV14 and TRBJ2-7, with TRBD2 matching 13 bases. In germline, CDR1 is SGHDN, CDR2 FVKESK. V dropped 0 bases and J dropped 2; count of bases not matched to a gene: 7. This CDR3 contains 18 residues. CDR3 nucleotides: TGTGCCAGCAGCCAAGATAAGGGCGGACTAGCGGGAGCCTACGAGCAGTACTTC. Translation: CASSQDKGGLAGAYEQYF.

V usage is TRBV28 and J usage is TRBJ1-4, with 7 positions matching TRBD1. CDR1 MDHEN and CDR2 SYDVKM come from the germline V gene. The CDR3 sequence is 14 residues long. V lost 6 bases, J lost 8 bases, and 9 bases stayed unmatched. DNA of the CDR3: TGTGCCAGCAGCGAAGGGGGCCGTGGGGAAAAACTGTTTTTT. Its translation: CASSEGGRGEKLFF.

V and J are TRBV6-5 and TRBJ2-7, with 10 positions matching TRBD1. Germline-derived CDR1 and CDR2 are MNHEY and SVGAGI. The J segment lost 3 bases and the V segment lost 5 bases, leaving 4 bases of the junction unmatched. The CDR3 runs 14 residues. The CDR3 DNA reads TGTGCCAGCAGTAGCGGGACAGGGGTCTACGAGCAGTACTTC. Its translation: CASSSGTGVYEQYF.

The sample holds a few counts of this clone. V gene TRBV5-1 combines with J gene TRBJ2-7, with D possibly being TRBD1 (6 bases). V was clipped by 5 bases and J by 5 bases, with 14 bases between them. This CDR3 is built from 13 residues. Germline-derived CDR1 and CDR2 are SGHRS and YFSETQ. The CDR3 protein is CASRKNRENEQYF. In nucleotides, the CDR3 is TGCGCCAGCAGGAAGAACAGGGAAAACGAGCAGTACTTC.

The J gene is TRBJ2-2, the V gene TRBV6-6; D is ambiguous. Germline V lookup: CDR1 MNHNY, CDR2 SVGAGI (reference sequence). The CDR3 contains 14 residues. Trimming cost V 0 bases and J 4 bases, with 6 bases left between them. CDR3 loop: CASSYSYTTGELFF. In DNA, the CDR3 is TGTGCCAGCAGTTACTCGTACACCACCGGGGAGCTGTTTTTT.

The chain has TRBV24-1 and TRBJ2-3; no clear D gene. CDR1 is KGHDR, CDR2 SFDVKD, per germline. V lost 2 bases and J 5 bases, leaving 4 bases between the germline ends. This CDR3 is 12 amino acids long. The CDR3 DNA sequence: TGTGCCACCAGTGATTCGGGAGATACGCAGTATTTT. This encodes CATSDSGDTQYF.

V is TRBV6-5 and J is TRBJ2-1; TRBD2 might be the D (5 bases). The CDR3 is 16 amino acids. Trimming stripped 3 bases from V and 1 base from J, with 13 bases between. Germline V lookup: CDR1 MNHEY, CDR2 SVGAGI. CDR3 loop: CASSYIGPGSYNEQFF. The CDR3 DNA sequence: TGTGCCAGCAGTTATATCGGTCCGGGATCCTACAATGAGCAGTTCTTC.

The rearrangement joins TRBV29-1 to TRBJ2-3; 15 positions match TRBD2. Germline V gives CDR1 SQVTM, CDR2 ANQGSEA. There are 16 residues in the CDR3. After removal of 4 bases from V and 2 bases from J, the junction contained 4 bases not matched to a gene. The CDR3 DNA reads TGCAGCGTTGGTGGACTAGCGGGAGGGAACACAGATACGCAGTATTTT. Its translation: CSVGGLAGGNTDTQYF.

This clone has a handful of counts. J is TRBJ1-1 and V is TRBV11-2; D remains unclear. Looked up from germline, CDR1 is SGHAT and CDR2 is FQNNGV. The CDR3 runs 14 residues. V was cut by 2 bases and J by 7 bases, with 14 bases left in between. DNA for the CDR3: TGTGCCAGCAGCTTATTCGACCCACGGGGTGAAGCTTTCTTT. Translation gives CASSLFDPRGEAFF.

The V gene is TRBV7-2, the J gene TRBJ2-7; TRBD2 matches 9 bases. Germline V gives CDR1 SGHTA, CDR2 FQGNSA. The ends lost 1 base at V and 3 bases at J; junction bases unmatched: 4. The CDR3 runs to 15 residues. The CDR3 DNA follows: TGTGCCAGCAGCTTAGGGGCTAGCGGGATCTACGAGCAGTACTTC. Amino acids: CASSLGASGIYEQYF.

V and J are TRBV24-1 and TRBJ1-5, with D uncertain. CDR3 length: 15 amino acids. The germline V and J ends were trimmed by 3 bases and 1 base, with 9 bases remaining between them. Germline V gives CDR1 KGHDR, CDR2 SFDVKD. The CDR3 DNA is TGTGCCACCAGTGATCCCGGCGGCAGCAATCAGCCCCAGCATTTT. The encoded protein is CATSDPGGSNQPQHF.

The chain is built from TRBV7-8 and TRBJ1-6, with D perhaps matching TRBD1 (6 bases). The V gene's germline CDR1 is SGHVS and CDR2 FQNEAQ. CDR3 length: 16 residues. V lost 8 bases and J lost 10, with 24 bases in between. The CDR3 is CASRAQQGILLSPLHF. The CDR3 coding sequence is TGTGCCAGCCGGGCCCAACAGGGAATTCTTCTCTCACCCCTCCACTTT.

The chain is built from TRBV7-3 and TRBJ2-3; a possible D gene is TRBD1 (6 bases). The CDR3 is 12 residues long. CDR1 SGHTA and CDR2 FQGTGA come from the germline V gene. The V gene lost 5 bases and the J gene lost 10 bases, with 13 bases spanning the gap. The CDR3 bases are TGTGCCAGCAGCCCCCTAGGGGGTCCGCAGTATTTT. The encoded protein is CASSPLGGPQYF.